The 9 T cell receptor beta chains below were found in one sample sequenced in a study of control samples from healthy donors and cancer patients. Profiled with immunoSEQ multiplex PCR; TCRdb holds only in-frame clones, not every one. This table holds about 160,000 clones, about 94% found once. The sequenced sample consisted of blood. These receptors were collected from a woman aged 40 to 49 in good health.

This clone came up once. The CDR3 sequence is CASSYSRNLYNSPLHF. Here the CDR3 DNA reads TGTGCCAGCAGTTACTCGAGGAATCTTTATAATTCACCCCTCCACTTT. The rearrangement links TRBV6-5 to TRBJ1-6; D is unclear. The germline V gene has CDR1 MNHEY and CDR2 SVGAGI. The germline V and J ends were trimmed by 0 bases and 4 bases, with 10 bases remaining between them. The CDR3 extends over 16 amino acids.

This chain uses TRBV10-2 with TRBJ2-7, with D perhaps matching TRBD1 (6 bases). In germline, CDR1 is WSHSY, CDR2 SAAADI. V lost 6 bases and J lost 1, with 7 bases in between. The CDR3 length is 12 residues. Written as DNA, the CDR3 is TGCGCCAGCAGGACAGGATCCTACGAGCAGTACTTC. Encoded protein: CASRTGSYEQYF.

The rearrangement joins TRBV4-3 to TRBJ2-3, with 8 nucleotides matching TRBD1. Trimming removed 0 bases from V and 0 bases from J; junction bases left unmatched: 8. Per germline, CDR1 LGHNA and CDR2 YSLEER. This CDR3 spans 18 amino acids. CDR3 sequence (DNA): TGCGCCAGCAGCCAAGACAGGGCAGGGGGCACTAGCACAGATACGCAGTATTTT. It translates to CASSQDRAGGTSTDTQYF.

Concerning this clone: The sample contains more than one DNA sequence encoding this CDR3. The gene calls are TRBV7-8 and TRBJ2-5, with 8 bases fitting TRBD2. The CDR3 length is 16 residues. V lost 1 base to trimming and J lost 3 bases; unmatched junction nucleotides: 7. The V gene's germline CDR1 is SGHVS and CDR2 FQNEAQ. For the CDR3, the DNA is TGTGCCAGCAGCTTAGGAACTAGCGGTACTAAAGAGACCCAGTACTTC. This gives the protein CASSLGTSGTKETQYF. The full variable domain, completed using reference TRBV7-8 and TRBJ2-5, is GAGVSQSPRYKVAKRGQDVALRCDPISGHVSLFWYQQALGQGPEFLTYFQNEAQLDKSGLPSDRFFAERPEGSVSTLKIQRTQQEDSAVYLCASSLGTSGTKETQYFGPGTRLLVL.

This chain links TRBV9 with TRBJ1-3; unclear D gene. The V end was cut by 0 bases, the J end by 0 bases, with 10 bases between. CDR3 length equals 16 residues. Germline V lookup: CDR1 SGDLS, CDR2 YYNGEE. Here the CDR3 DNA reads TGTGCCAGCAGCGTAGACAGCCCTTTCTCTGGAAACACCATATATTTT. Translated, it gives CASSVDSPFSGNTIYF.

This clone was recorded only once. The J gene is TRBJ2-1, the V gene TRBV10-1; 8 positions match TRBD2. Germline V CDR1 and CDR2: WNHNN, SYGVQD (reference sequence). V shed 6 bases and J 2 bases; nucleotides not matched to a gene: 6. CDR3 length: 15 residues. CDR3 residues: CASSKAGDAYNEQFF. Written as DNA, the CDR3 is TGCGCCAGCAGCAAAGCGGGAGACGCCTACAATGAGCAGTTCTTC.

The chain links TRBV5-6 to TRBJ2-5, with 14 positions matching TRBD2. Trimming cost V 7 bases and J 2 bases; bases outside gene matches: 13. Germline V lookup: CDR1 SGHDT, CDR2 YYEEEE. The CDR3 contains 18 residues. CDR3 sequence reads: CASSNEGLAGEPQETQYF. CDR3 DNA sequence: TGTGCCAGCTCCAACGAGGGACTAGCGGGGGAGCCGCAAGAGACCCAGTACTTC.

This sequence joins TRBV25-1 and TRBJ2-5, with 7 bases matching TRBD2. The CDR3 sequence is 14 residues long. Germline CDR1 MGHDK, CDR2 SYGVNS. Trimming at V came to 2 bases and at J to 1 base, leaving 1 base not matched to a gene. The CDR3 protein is CASSEGGVQETQYF. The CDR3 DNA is TGTGCCAGCAGTGAAGGGGGGGTCCAAGAGACCCAGTACTTC.

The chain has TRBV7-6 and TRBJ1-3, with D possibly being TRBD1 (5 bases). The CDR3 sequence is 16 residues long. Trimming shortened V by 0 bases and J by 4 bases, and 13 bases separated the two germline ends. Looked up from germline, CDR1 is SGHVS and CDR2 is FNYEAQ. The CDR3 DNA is TGTGCCAGCAGCTTAGCCCCAGGGACGGGAGGAAACACCATATATTTT. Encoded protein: CASSLAPGTGGNTIYF.